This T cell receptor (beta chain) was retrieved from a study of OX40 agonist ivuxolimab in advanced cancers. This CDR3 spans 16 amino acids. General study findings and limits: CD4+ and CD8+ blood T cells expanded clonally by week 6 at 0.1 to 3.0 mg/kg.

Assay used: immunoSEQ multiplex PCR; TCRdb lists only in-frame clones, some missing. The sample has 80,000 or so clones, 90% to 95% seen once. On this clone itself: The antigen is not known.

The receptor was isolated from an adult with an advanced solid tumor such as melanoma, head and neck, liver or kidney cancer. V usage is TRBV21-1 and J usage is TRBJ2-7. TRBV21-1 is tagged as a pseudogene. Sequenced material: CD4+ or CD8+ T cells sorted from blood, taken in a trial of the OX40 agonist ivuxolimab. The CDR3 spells CAGSKGGAAGVNEQYF. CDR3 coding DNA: TGTGCCGGCAGCAAAGGCGGGGCGGCAGGGGTTAACGAGCAGTACTTC.